This TCR beta chain stems from a study of blood T cells in healthy people across ages. General study points: With age, beta diversity per million T cells declined roughly linearly, significantly by 35 to 40. Calculation of diversity from one million T cells yielded estimates considered to be underestimates. PBMCs were not sorted, which prevented a conclusive comparison of naive versus antigen-experienced cells.

A second PCR, run for about 7 to 12 cycles, used a sample-barcoded 5' primer plus a J-beta primer mix. Tagging of each cDNA molecule was performed by a template-switch adaptor with 12 random nucleotides. TCRdb redid the calling of the 5' RACE reads with MiXCR, one entry per CDR3 protein. The sample shows about 1,600,000 distinct CDR3 sequences, roughly 40% of them seen only once. Turning to this clonotype: Its target is not known.

V lost 4 bases and J lost 4; bases outside the gene matches: 5. The CDR3 runs to 15 residues. The clonotype was recovered from a woman younger than 30 in good health. This chain uses TRBV12-3 or TRBV12-4 with TRBJ1-4; 8 nucleotides align to TRBD1. Sample: blood. CDR3 amino acids: CASSYPGGGNEKLFF. CDR3 sequence (DNA): TGTGCCAGCAGTTACCCAGGGGGCGGTAATGAAAAACTGTTTTTT.